These 27 T cell receptor beta chains were sequenced from one sample in a study of T cell responses to AZD1222 COVID-19 vaccine. Clones were sequenced by immunoSEQ multiplex PCR, and TCRdb holds only the in-frame ones, with some missing. This sample has around 140,000 clones, with roughly nine tenths found just once. The sequences come from peripheral blood, collected on day 0 of AZD1222 vaccination. The receptor set was obtained from an adult in good health.

The chain joins TRBV2 to TRBJ1-6; TRBD1 aligns across 7 bases. The CDR3 has 13 amino acids. Trimming took 6 bases from V and 9 from J; bases not matched to a gene: 5. In germline, CDR1 is SNHLY, CDR2 FYNNEI. The chain's CDR3 is CASSGDRASPLHF. The CDR3 bases are TGTGCCAGCAGCGGAGACAGGGCTTCACCCCTCCACTTT.

This chain joins TRBV12-5 and TRBJ1-6; possibly TRBD1 for D (6 bases). Germline lookup yields CDR1 LGHNT and CDR2 FRNRAP. V was shortened by 4 bases and J by 0 bases, with 28 bases between the two germline ends. This CDR3 contains 22 residues. The DNA of the CDR3 is TGTGCTAGTGGTTCAGGTAGTGTTGGGGGCCTCCTTGGGAGCTCCTATAATTCACCCCTCCACTTT. The encoded protein is CASGSGSVGGLLGSSYNSPLHF.

The gene calls are TRBV11-2 and TRBJ1-2, with 9 bases matching TRBD1. Trimming removed 3 bases from V and 6 bases from J; junction bases left unmatched: 5. The CDR3 runs to 14 residues. Germline lookup yields CDR1 SGHAT and CDR2 FQNNGV. CDR3 sequence: CASSFLDRGNGYTF. In DNA form, the CDR3 reads TGTGCCAGCAGCTTCCTGGACAGGGGAAATGGCTACACCTTC.

This chain joins TRBV5-1 and TRBJ1-1; D is perhaps TRBD1 (5 bases). Trimming shortened V by 4 bases and J by 4 bases, and 11 bases separated the two germline ends. Germline V gene data show CDR1 as SGHRS and CDR2 as YFSETQ. The CDR3 spans 13 residues. The DNA for the CDR3 is TGCGCCAGCAGCGACTCAGGGCCCACTGAAGCTTTCTTT. Protein sequence: CASSDSGPTEAFF. The full variable domain, completed using reference TRBV5-1 and TRBJ1-1, is KAGVTQTPRYLIKTRGQQVTLSCSPISGHRSVSWYQQTPGQGLQFLFEYFSETQRNKGNFPGRFSGRQFSNSRSEMNVSTLELGDSALYLCASSDSGPTEAFFGQGTRLTVV.

J is TRBJ2-7 and V is TRBV10-3, with 9 bases fitting TRBD1. CDR3 length: 15 amino acids. Unmatched junction bases numbered 5, after V lost 2 bases and J lost 3 bases. The germline gives CDR1 ENHRY, CDR2 SYGVKD. In DNA form, the CDR3 reads TGTGCCATCAGTGAGCTAGACAGGGGGAACTACGAGCAGTACTTC. This gives the protein CAISELDRGNYEQYF.

The rearrangement joins TRBV11-2 to TRBJ1-2; D is undetermined. There are 15 residues in the CDR3. Germline lookup yields CDR1 SGHAT and CDR2 FQNNGV. V lost 1 base, J lost 4 bases, and 13 bases lay in between. CDR3 nucleotides: TGTGCCAGCAGCTTAGCCCGGAAAGATTCCTATGGCTACACCTTC. Translated: CASSLARKDSYGYTF.

The rearrangement joins TRBV28 to TRBJ2-1; TRBD2 matches 12 bases. Germline V gene data show CDR1 as MDHEN and CDR2 as SYDVKM. Trimming took 5 bases from V and 8 from J; bases not matched to a gene: 13. The CDR3 consists of 17 residues. CDR3 sequence reads: CASSQYLAGGPRDEQFF. The CDR3, as DNA: TGTGCCAGCAGTCAATATCTAGCGGGAGGGCCAAGGGATGAGCAGTTCTTC.

The V and J genes are TRBV11-2 and TRBJ1-2, with TRBD1 matching 7 bases. Germline values: CDR1 SGHAT, CDR2 FQNNGV. With 5 bases clipped from V and 4 bases from J, the junction kept 4 bases outside the gene matches. The CDR3 covers 13 residues. CDR3 coding DNA: TGTGCCAGCAGCAGAGGGGGCGGCTATGGCTACACCTTC. The encoded protein is CASSRGGGYGYTF. Variable domain in full (rest from reference TRBV11-2 and TRBJ1-2): EAGVAQSPRYKIIEKRQSVAFWCNPISGHATLYWYQQILGQGPKLLIQFQNNGVVDDSQLPKDRFSAERLKGVDSTLKIQPAKLEDSAVYLCASSRGGGYGYTFGSGTRLTVV.

The V gene is TRBV7-6, the J gene TRBJ1-1, with 10 nucleotides matching TRBD1. Germline-derived CDR1 and CDR2 are SGHVS and FNYEAQ. The CDR3 covers 16 residues. Germline trimming cut 6 bases from V and 3 bases from J; bases unmatched to any gene: 10. CDR3 region: CASRDDRGLRDTEAFF. CDR3 nucleotides: TGTGCCAGCAGGGATGACAGGGGGCTGAGAGACACTGAAGCTTTCTTT.

The rearrangement links TRBV9 to TRBJ1-2, with unresolved D. V lost 4 bases and J 2 bases, leaving 12 bases between the germline ends. The CDR3 runs to 14 residues. Germline values: CDR1 SGDLS, CDR2 YYNGEE. CDR3 protein: CASSPRLNNYGYTF. DNA for the CDR3: TGTGCCAGCAGCCCCCGACTTAACAACTATGGCTACACCTTC.

This chain links TRBV11-1 with TRBJ1-2, with D maybe TRBD1 (6 bases). The CDR3 covers 16 residues. The V and J ends lost 0 bases and 0 bases respectively, with 11 bases between them. Germline V gene data show CDR1 as SGHAT and CDR2 as FQDESV (reference sequence). The CDR3 bases are TGTGCCAGCAGCTTAGCGGGAACAGGGACTAACTATGGCTACACCTTC. Protein: CASSLAGTGTNYGYTF.

About this clone: Other DNA variants within this sample encode the same CDR3. This chain uses TRBV30 with TRBJ1-3; D remains unclear. This CDR3 spans 13 amino acids. In germline, CDR1 is GTSNPN, CDR2 SVGIG (reference sequence). V was pared by 0 bases and J by 3 bases, with 6 bases between. The CDR3 bases are TGTGCCTGGAGTGTATCTGGTGGAAACACCATATATTTT. Translating it yields CAWSVSGGNTIYF.

The rearrangement joins TRBV2 to TRBJ2-5, with 10 bases matching TRBD1. The germline V gene has CDR1 SNHLY and CDR2 FYNNEI. V trimming: 2 bases; J trimming: 4 bases; junction bases outside the gene matches: 4. CDR3 length equals 15 residues. CDR3 coding DNA: TGTGCCAGCAGTGAATTAGGACAGGGGGGAGAGACCCAGTACTTC. Residues: CASSELGQGGETQYF.

The chain employs TRBV6-5 and TRBJ2-5, with TRBD2 identical over 7 bases. The germline gives CDR1 MNHEY, CDR2 SVGAGI. The CDR3 is 14 amino acids. The ends lost 3 bases at V and 5 bases at J; junction bases unmatched: 6. Written as DNA, the CDR3 is TGTGCCAGCAGTTATCAGACTAGCAGTGAGACCCAGTACTTC. This codes for CASSYQTSSETQYF.

The chain uses TRBV2 and TRBJ1-2; tentative D call: TRBD1 (6 bases). This CDR3 has 14 residues. Germline V gene sequence: CDR1 SNHLY, CDR2 FYNNEI. Trimming took off 4 bases at V and 8 bases at J, with 17 bases between the two ends. As DNA, the CDR3 is TGTGCCAGCAGTGGCCGCCAGGGGAAGTCGGGCTACACCTTC. Its protein is CASSGRQGKSGYTF.

The rearrangement joins TRBV19 to TRBJ1-2, with D perhaps matching TRBD1 (5 bases). The length of the CDR3 is 13 residues. V was clipped by 6 bases and J by 4 bases, with 12 bases between them. The germline CDR1 and CDR2 sequences are LNHDA and SQIVND (reference sequence). The CDR3 sequence: CASRTTGSYGYTF. The CDR3, as DNA: TGTGCCAGTAGGACAACAGGAAGCTATGGCTACACCTTC.

For the CDR3, the DNA is TGCGCCAGCAGCTTGGAACAGAAAGGATATGGCTACACCTTC. It encodes CASSLEQKGYGYTF. J is TRBJ1-2 and V is TRBV5-1; D call uncertain. V lost 0 bases and J 5 bases, leaving 11 bases between the germline ends. CDR1 and CDR2 (germline): SGHRS, YFSETQ. The CDR3 runs to 14 residues.

This chain uses TRBV6-5 with TRBJ2-7, with 10 bases identical to TRBD1. CDR1 is MNHEY and CDR2 is SVGAGI in the germline V gene. The trim removed 8 bases at V and 2 bases at J, leaving 9 bases unmatched. The CDR3 runs 15 residues. DNA for the CDR3: TGTGCCAGCTTACCTTTGGGGACAGGGGCCTACGAGCAGTACTTC. It translates to CASLPLGTGAYEQYF.

The rearrangement joins TRBV29-1 to TRBJ1-4; 10 nucleotides agree with TRBD1. Trimming cost V 4 bases and J 10 bases; bases outside gene matches: 12. CDR3 size: 15 residues. Germline CDR1 is SQVTM and CDR2 is ANQGSEA. The CDR3 nucleotides are TGCAGCGTTGGGGTGATTGGACAGGGGGGAGGAAAACTGTTTTTT. Its protein is CSVGVIGQGGGKLFF.

The genes are TRBV29-1 and TRBJ2-5; D may correspond to TRBD1 or TRBD2 (6 bases each). CDR3 size: 11 residues. Trimming took 4 bases from V and 5 from J, leaving 8 bases between them. From germline, CDR1 is SQVTM and CDR2 ANQGSEA. DNA for the CDR3: TGCAGCGTTGGGAGGGGGGAGACCCAGTACTTC. It yields the protein CSVGRGETQYF.

The V and J genes are TRBV15 and TRBJ1-6; no clear D gene. V lost 2 bases and J 12 bases, leaving 11 bases between the germline ends. Per the germline V gene, CDR1 is LNHNV and CDR2 is YYDKDF (reference sequence). The CDR3 extends over 13 amino acids. The CDR3, as DNA: TGTGCCACCAGCAGATTCCATTGGGGACCCCTCCACTTT. Protein: CATSRFHWGPLHF.

The chain carries TRBV6-5 and TRBJ1-1; no clear D gene. The CDR3 is made up of 14 amino acids. V lost 5 bases and J lost 1, with 11 bases in between. Germline CDR1 is MNHEY and CDR2 is SVGAGI. The CDR3 coding sequence is TGTGCCAGCAGTCCTGGGAGGACGAACACTGAAGCTTTCTTT. Translating it yields CASSPGRTNTEAFF.

V usage is TRBV28 and J usage is TRBJ2-7, with 7 bases fitting TRBD2. This CDR3 has 16 amino acids. Per germline, CDR1 MDHEN and CDR2 SYDVKM. The junction had 9 bases not matched to a gene; V was cut back by 4 bases and J by 0 bases. CDR3 coding DNA: TGTGCCAGCAGTTCCCCGGGGGGAACCCTCTCCTACGAGCAGTACTTC. Amino acid sequence: CASSSPGGTLSYEQYF. Supplemented by reference TRBV28 and TRBJ2-7, the full variable domain reads DVKVTQSSRYLVKRTGEKVFLECVQDMDHENMFWYRQDPGLGLRLIYFSYDVKMKEKGDIPEGYSVSREKKERFSLILESASTNQTSMYLCASSSPGGTLSYEQYFGPGTRLTVT.

The CDR3 reads CASSQAAAYEQYF. DNA for the CDR3: TGCGCCAGCAGTCAGGCGGCAGCCTACGAGCAGTACTTC. The rearrangement uses TRBV23-1 and TRBJ2-7; D remains unclear. TRBV23-1 is an open reading frame, and its role is uncertain. The CDR3 has 13 residues. With 3 bases removed from V and 2 bases from J, the gap between germline ends came to 8 bases.

The chain combines TRBV18 with TRBJ2-7; no reliable D call. CDR1 is KGHSH, CDR2 LQKENI, per germline. The CDR3 loop spans 14 amino acids. Trimming took 2 bases from V and 1 from J, leaving 9 bases between them. As DNA, the CDR3 is TGTGCCAGCTCACCAAAACAGACTTCCTACGAGCAGTACTTC. Amino acid sequence: CASSPKQTSYEQYF.

The rearrangement uses TRBV9 and TRBJ1-2; 7 bases match TRBD1. The ends lost 3 bases at V and 5 bases at J; junction bases unmatched: 19. The CDR3 has 18 amino acids. The germline V gene encodes CDR1 SGDLS and CDR2 YYNGEE. CDR3 in DNA: TGTGCCAGCAGCGACCCCTCCCATCCGGGACAGATTAATTATGGCTACACCTTC. As protein: CASSDPSHPGQINYGYTF.

The V and J genes are TRBV28 and TRBJ1-1, with D possibly being TRBD1 (5 bases). The CDR3 consists of 16 residues. The V gene's germline CDR1 is MDHEN and CDR2 SYDVKM. Trimming pared 4 bases from V and 3 bases from J, leaving 18 bases between. The CDR3 nucleotides read TGTGCCAGCAGTTCGATCCTTTCCGGGGCGGACACTGAAGCTTTCTTT. Encoded protein: CASSSILSGADTEAFF. The variable domain in full, completed from reference TRBV28 and TRBJ1-1, reads DVKVTQSSRYLVKRTGEKVFLECVQDMDHENMFWYRQDPGLGLRLIYFSYDVKMKEKGDIPEGYSVSREKKERFSLILESASTNQTSMYLCASSSILSGADTEAFFGQGTRLTVV.